The entry below gives a single T cell receptor beta chain sequence along with its context. The CDR3 consists of 13 residues. In germline, CDR1 is LNHDA, CDR2 SQIVND (reference sequence). Trimming left V 10 bases short and J 3 bases short, with 15 bases between. This record belongs to a study of Graves' ophthalmopathy and Graves' hyperthyroidism. TCR beta CDR3 amplification used RNA transcripts. The authors performed first-round RT-PCR with HTBI primers and then a second-round multiplex PCR. MiXCR, run by TCRdb on the multiplex PCR reads, gives a single entry per CDR3 protein. The sample has about 400,000 distinct CDR3 sequences, roughly 15% seen once.

Sequenced sample: peripheral blood. This TCR was sampled from a woman between 18 and 29 years old with stable Graves' hyperthyroidism. This sequence joins TRBV19 and TRBJ2-5; D gene unclear. The CDR3 protein is CATSLGSEETQYF. The DNA for the CDR3 is TGTGCCACCAGCCTAGGATCCGAAGAGACCCAGTACTTC. Complete variable domain (other parts from reference TRBV19 and TRBJ2-5): DGGITQSPKYLFRKEGQNVTLSCEQNLNHDAMYWYRQDPGQGLRLIYYSQIVNDFQKGDIAEGYSVSREKKESFPLTVTSAQKNPTAFYLCATSLGSEETQYFGPGTRLLVL.